Presented here are 17 T cell receptor beta chains from one specimen sequenced in a study of T cell repertoires in cytomegalovirus infection. Their antigen targets remain unknown. TCRdb re-called the reads with MiXCR, one entry per CDR3 protein. This table has approximately 910,000 distinct CDR3 sequences, roughly 31% appearing once. The source was cultured CD8+ T cells from PBMCs, collected from culture after CMV antigen stimulation. These receptors came from a human donor in good health (CMV status not recorded). Some clones in this sample may be carry-over from other donors' samples.

The count of this clonotype is one. An end of the junction does not agree with germline; a read error may underlie this. The chain is built from TRBV27 and TRBJ1-1, with 8 bases lining up with TRBD1. There are 13 residues in the CDR3. Germline V gene data show CDR1 as MNHEY and CDR2 as SMNVEV (reference sequence). CDR3 sequence (DNA): TGTGCCAGCAGGCAGGGGGCGGACTTCCTTCGGGTCTTT. Encoded protein: CASRQGADFLRVF.

Only a few counts were recorded for this clonotype. The chain is built from TRBV5-4 and TRBJ2-1; 10 bases agree with TRBD2. The CDR3 consists of 13 residues. With V trimmed by 3 bases and J by 8 bases, 2 bases remained unmatched. The germline V gene has CDR1 SGHNT and CDR2 YYREEE (reference sequence). The DNA of the CDR3 is TGTGCCAGCAGCTCTCTAGCGGGGGATGAGCAGTTCTTC. Encoded protein: CASSSLAGDEQFF.

This sequence joins TRBV28 and TRBJ2-1; D is possibly TRBD2 (5 bases). CDR1 MDHEN and CDR2 SYDVKM come from the germline V gene. Between the trimmed V and J ends, which lost 6 bases and 4 bases, there was a span of 25 bases. The CDR3 has 18 amino acids. In nucleotides, the CDR3 is TGTGCCAGCAGCCTAGGGATAGAGGGAACAAAATTATACAATGAGCAGTTCTTC. This sequence encodes CASSLGIEGTKLYNEQFF. The full variable domain, completed using reference TRBV28 and TRBJ2-1, is DVKVTQSSRYLVKRTGEKVFLECVQDMDHENMFWYRQDPGLGLRLIYFSYDVKMKEKGDIPEGYSVSREKKERFSLILESASTNQTSMYLCASSLGIEGTKLYNEQFFGPGTRLTVL.

Notes on this clonotype: This may stem from a read error, because a much larger clone lies one nucleotide away. This rearrangement joins TRBV7-9 to TRBJ2-1; 7 nucleotides match TRBD2. CDR3 size: 15 residues. Germline V gene lookup returns CDR1 SEHNR and CDR2 FQNEAQ (reference sequence). With V trimmed by 7 bases and J by 6 bases, 12 bases remained unmatched. CDR3 sequence reads: CASTERGKKRNEQFF. The CDR3 DNA follows: TGTGCCAGCACTGAGCGGGGCAAAAAGCGCAATGAGCAGTTCTTC.

This clonotype appeared many times. The rearrangement uses TRBV7-3 and TRBJ2-1, with 9 bases matching TRBD2. The CDR3 consists of 15 residues. Per the germline V gene, CDR1 is SGHTA and CDR2 is FQGTGA. With V trimmed by 1 base and J by 8 bases, 6 bases remained unmatched. The CDR3: CASSLSGGAVDEQFF. CDR3 coding DNA: TGTGCCAGCAGCTTAAGCGGGGGGGCAGTCGATGAGCAGTTCTTC.

The V call is TRBV6-1, the J call TRBJ1-1, with unresolved D. The CDR3 is 12 amino acids. V was cut by 4 bases and J by 7 bases, with 10 bases left in between. CDR1 is MNHNS, CDR2 SASEGT, per germline. CDR3 coding DNA: TGTGCCAGCAGTGGGGCCCATGGTGAAGCTTTCTTT. Translating it yields CASSGAHGEAFF.

The V call is TRBV27, the J call TRBJ2-1; the match to TRBD1 covers 9 bases. The trim removed 5 bases at V and 3 bases at J, leaving 5 bases unmatched. This CDR3 contains 15 residues. Germline values: CDR1 MNHEY, CDR2 SMNVEV (reference sequence). Here the CDR3 DNA reads TGTGCCAGCAGTGTACAGGGGGCATACTACAATGAGCAGTTCTTC. Residues: CASSVQGAYYNEQFF.

The chain carries TRBV10-3 and TRBJ1-2; D is possibly TRBD1 (6 bases). The germline V gene encodes CDR1 ENHRY and CDR2 SYGVKD. The CDR3 sequence is 14 residues long. V was trimmed by 8 bases and J by 6 bases, leaving 19 bases between them. The CDR3 sequence is CAILPAGAHDGYTF. CDR3 bases: TGTGCCATCCTCCCTGCAGGGGCCCATGATGGCTACACCTTC.

V and J are TRBV4-1 and TRBJ1-5; D is ambiguous. V was pared by 2 bases and J by 7 bases, with 9 bases between. Germline values: CDR1 MGHRA, CDR2 YSYEKL. CDR3 length equals 13 residues. The CDR3 loop reads CASSQYDSQPQHF. CDR3 in DNA: TGCGCCAGCAGCCAATACGATTCCCAGCCCCAGCATTTT.

This clonotype was picked up a small number of times. The J gene is TRBJ1-2, the V gene TRBV7-9; D is undetermined. The CDR3 length is 15 residues. With 4 bases removed from V and 4 bases from J, the gap between germline ends came to 16 bases. Germline V gene sequence: CDR1 SEHNR, CDR2 FQNEAQ (reference sequence). The chain's CDR3 is CASSSLRAETYGYTF. Written as DNA, the CDR3 is TGTGCCAGCAGCTCCCTAAGGGCAGAGACCTATGGCTACACCTTC.

This clonotype was picked up one time. The chain couples TRBV5-6 to TRBJ2-7, with 7 bases fitting TRBD1. Germline V lookup: CDR1 SGHDT, CDR2 YYEEEE. The V segment lost 4 bases and the J segment 4 bases; nucleotides outside the gene matches: 14. The CDR3 loop spans 16 amino acids. In DNA, the CDR3 is TGTGCCAGCAGCCCTACCCAGCGACAGGGAATGTACGAGCAGTACGTC. It yields the protein CASSPTQRQGMYEQYV.

The rearrangement uses TRBV7-2 and TRBJ2-7; maybe TRBD2 (5 bases). The CDR3 extends over 14 amino acids. The germline V and J ends were trimmed by 5 bases and 3 bases, with 14 bases remaining between them. Germline CDR1 reads SGHTA; CDR2 reads FQGNSA. The CDR3 coding sequence is TGTGCCAGCAGCCAGCCCTCGGGGTACTACGAGCAGTACTTC. Protein: CASSQPSGYYEQYF.

In this sample, this clonotype turned up a few times. V gene TRBV6-1 combines with J gene TRBJ2-3; TRBD1 agrees at 7 bases. With 8 bases clipped from V and 2 bases from J, the junction kept 16 bases outside the gene matches. The CDR3 consists of 17 residues. Germline lookup yields CDR1 MNHNS and CDR2 SASEGT. The CDR3 sequence: CASPPPRGQKDTDTQYF. The CDR3 DNA reads TGTGCCAGCCCCCCCCCGAGGGGGCAGAAGGACACAGATACGCAGTATTTT.

V and J are TRBV7-9 and TRBJ2-2; unclear D gene. Germline CDR1 SEHNR, CDR2 FQNEAQ (reference sequence). CDR3 length: 14 amino acids. V dropped 5 bases and J dropped 4 bases, with 11 bases sitting between them. CDR3 DNA sequence: TGTGCCAGCAGCACGCAGACCGGCACCGGGGAGCTGTTTTTT. This sequence encodes CASSTQTGTGELFF.

CDR3 nucleotides: TGTGCCACCAGCTCAACGGTCGAGGGCTATGGCTACACCTTC. Translating it yields CATSSTVEGYGYTF. The rearrangement uses TRBV15 and TRBJ1-2; D is unresolved. This CDR3 region has 14 residues. Trimming cost V 5 bases and J 4 bases, with 14 bases left between them. Germline CDR1 is LNHNV and CDR2 is YYDKDF (reference sequence).

V and J are TRBV10-3 and TRBJ1-4; D is unclear. The CDR3 has 13 amino acids. V gave up 3 bases and J gave up 8 bases, with 10 bases separating them. Germline assignment: CDR1 ENHRY and CDR2 SYGVKD. In nucleotides, the CDR3 is TGTGCCATCAGTGAAGACGCTAGGGAAAAACTGTTTTTT. Encoded protein: CAISEDAREKLFF.

The gene calls are TRBV19 and TRBJ1-1; 7 positions agree with TRBD1. The trim removed 4 bases at V and 1 base at J, leaving 3 bases unmatched. The germline CDR1 and CDR2 sequences are LNHDA and SQIVND (reference sequence). The CDR3 is made up of 14 amino acids. DNA for the CDR3: TGTGCCAGTAGTAACCGACAGGGGAACACTGAAGCTTTCTTT. Residues: CASSNRQGNTEAFF.